This T cell receptor (beta chain) was recorded in a study of blood T cells in healthy people across ages. Staff drew 9 to 10 milliliters of peripheral blood from each donor. Trimming removed 0 bases from V and 9 bases from J, with 21 bases in between. The CDR3 is made up of 18 amino acids. The germline V gene encodes CDR1 LGHNA and CDR2 YSLEER. In regard to this clonotype: Antigen unknown.

Study outcomes and limitations: Long-lived donors exceeded aged donors in naive CD4+ cells and diversity. Nothing was known about donor CMV status, and this possibly confounded expanded clonotype changes.

Primers used in a second PCR of roughly 6 to 12 cycles were a sample-barcoded 5' primer and a J-beta primer mix. Every cDNA molecule carried a tag from a template-switch adaptor bearing 12 random nucleotides. TCRdb re-derived calls from the 5' RACE reads in MiXCR, one entry per CDR3 protein. The repertoire consists of 890,000 or so distinct CDR3 sequences, with under 80% occurring once and the leading ten covering around 30%. Sequencing was performed on blood. The V gene is TRBV4-3, the J gene TRBJ1-6, with D possibly being TRBD1 (5 bases). This receptor was taken from a man aged 30 to 39 in good health. CDR3 nucleotide sequence: TGCGCCAGCAGCCAAGACCCGGGGGGTTCCGAGCTGGGTTCACCCCTCCACTTT. Protein: CASSQDPGGSELGSPLHF.